This T cell receptor beta chain emerged from a study of blood T cells in healthy people across ages. Total RNA extracted from each sample amounted to at least 5.5 micrograms. Primers used in a second PCR of about 7 to 12 cycles were a sample-barcoded 5' primer and a J-beta primer mix. The template-switch adaptor, which had 12 random nucleotides, put a tag on each cDNA molecule. TCRdb re-called the 5' RACE reads through MiXCR, storing one row per CDR3 protein. In the table there are 1.5 million to 2 million distinct CDR3 sequences, about 28% of which are singletons. The CDR3 is 14 residues long. V shed 3 bases and J shed 4 bases, with 11 bases lying between them. CDR1 and CDR2 (germline): SGHDT, YYEEEE.

The sequence derives from a woman in her twenties or thirties in good health. Sequencing was done on a sample of blood. The gene calls are TRBV5-6 and TRBJ1-5, with D tentatively TRBD1 (5 bases). The CDR3 region is CASSYNRRNQPQHF. The CDR3 DNA follows: TGTGCCAGCAGCTACAACAGGAGGAATCAGCCCCAGCATTTT.